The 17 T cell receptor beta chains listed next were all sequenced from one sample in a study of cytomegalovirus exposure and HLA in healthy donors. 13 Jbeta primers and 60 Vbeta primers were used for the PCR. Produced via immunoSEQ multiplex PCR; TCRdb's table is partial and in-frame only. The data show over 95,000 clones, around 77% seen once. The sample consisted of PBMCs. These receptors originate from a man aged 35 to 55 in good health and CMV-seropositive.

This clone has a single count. The CDR3 here is CASSISGANVLTF. The CDR3 DNA is TGTGCCAGCAGCATCTCTGGGGCCAACGTCCTGACTTTC. This chain joins TRBV27 and TRBJ2-6; D is uncertain. This CDR3 region has 13 residues. Germline loops: CDR1 MNHEY, CDR2 SMNVEV (reference sequence). Trimming removed 6 bases at V and 0 bases at J, with 3 bases between.

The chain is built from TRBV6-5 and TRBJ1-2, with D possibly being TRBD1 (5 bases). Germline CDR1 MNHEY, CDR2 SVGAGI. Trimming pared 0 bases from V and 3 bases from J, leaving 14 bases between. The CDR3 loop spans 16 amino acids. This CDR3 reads CASSYSLRQPHYGYTF. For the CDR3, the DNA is TGTGCCAGCAGTTACTCCCTCCGACAGCCCCACTATGGCTACACCTTC.

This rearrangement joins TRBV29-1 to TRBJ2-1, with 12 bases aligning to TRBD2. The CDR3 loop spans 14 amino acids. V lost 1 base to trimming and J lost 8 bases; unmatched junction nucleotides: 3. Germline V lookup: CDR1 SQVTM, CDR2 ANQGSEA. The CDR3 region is CSVEASGGAYEQFF. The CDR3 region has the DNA TGCAGCGTTGAAGCTAGCGGGGGGGCGTATGAGCAGTTCTTC.

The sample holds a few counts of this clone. CDR3 nucleotides: TGTGCCAGCAGCTTAACAGGGGTGCTACGGGTGAACACTGAAGCTTTCTTT. This gives the protein CASSLTGVLRVNTEAFF. The chain couples TRBV7-9 to TRBJ1-1; 7 bases map to TRBD1. The CDR3 loop spans 17 amino acids. Germline V gene lookup returns CDR1 SEHNR and CDR2 FQNEAQ (reference sequence). V shed 2 bases, J shed 0 bases, and the junction held 9 bases outside the gene matches.

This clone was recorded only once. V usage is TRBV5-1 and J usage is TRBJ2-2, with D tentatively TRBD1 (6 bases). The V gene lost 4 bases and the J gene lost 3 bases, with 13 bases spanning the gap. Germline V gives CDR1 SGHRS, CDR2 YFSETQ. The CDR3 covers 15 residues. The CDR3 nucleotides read TGCGCCAGCAGCCCGGGACACCTAGACACCGGGGAGCTGTTTTTT. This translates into CASSPGHLDTGELFF.

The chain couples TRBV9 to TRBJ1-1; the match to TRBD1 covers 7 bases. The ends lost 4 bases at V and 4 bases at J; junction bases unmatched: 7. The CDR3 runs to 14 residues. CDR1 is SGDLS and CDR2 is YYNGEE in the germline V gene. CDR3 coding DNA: TGTGCCAGCAGCTCGAGACAGGGTGGCACTGAAGCTTTCTTT. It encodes CASSSRQGGTEAFF. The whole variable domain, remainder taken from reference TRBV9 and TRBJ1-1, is DSGVTQTPKHLITATGQRVTLRCSPRSGDLSVYWYQQSLDQGLQFLIQYYNGEERAKGNILERFSAQQFPDLHSELNLSSLELGDSALYFCASSSRQGGTEAFFGQGTRLTVV.

CDR3 protein: CASSGTVGTECDRPQHF. The CDR3 DNA sequence: TGCGCCAGCAGCGGCACAGTCGGGACAGAGTGCGACCGGCCCCAGCATTTT. The chain employs TRBV4-3 and TRBJ1-5; 7 nucleotides align to TRBD1. With 5 bases clipped from V and 9 bases from J, the junction kept 19 bases outside the gene matches. CDR3 length equals 17 residues. In germline, CDR1 is LGHNA, CDR2 YSLEER.

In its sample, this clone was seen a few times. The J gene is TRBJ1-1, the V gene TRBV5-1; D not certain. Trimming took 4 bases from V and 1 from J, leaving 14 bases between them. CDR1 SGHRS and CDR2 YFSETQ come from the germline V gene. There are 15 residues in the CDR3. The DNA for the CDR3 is TGCGCCAGCAGCGACGACACCATGGAGAACACTGAAGCTTTCTTT. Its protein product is CASSDDTMENTEAFF.

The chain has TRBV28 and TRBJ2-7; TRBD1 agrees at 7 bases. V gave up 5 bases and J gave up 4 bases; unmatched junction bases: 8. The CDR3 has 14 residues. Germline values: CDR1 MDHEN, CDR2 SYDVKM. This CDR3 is CASSPRDRPYEQYF. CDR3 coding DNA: TGTGCCAGCAGTCCCCGGGACAGACCTTACGAGCAGTACTTC.

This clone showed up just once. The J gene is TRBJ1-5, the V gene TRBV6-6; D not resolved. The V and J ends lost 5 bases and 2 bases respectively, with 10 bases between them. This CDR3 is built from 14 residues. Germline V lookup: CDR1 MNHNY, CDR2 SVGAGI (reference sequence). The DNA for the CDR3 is TGTGCCAGCAGTGTGATCGGGGGCAATCAGCCCCAGCATTTT. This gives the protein CASSVIGGNQPQHF.

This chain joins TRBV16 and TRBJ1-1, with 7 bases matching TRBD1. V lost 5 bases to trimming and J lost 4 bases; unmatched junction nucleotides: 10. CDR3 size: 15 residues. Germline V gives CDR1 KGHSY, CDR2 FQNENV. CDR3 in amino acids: CASSKRQGRGTEAFF. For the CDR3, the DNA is TGTGCCAGCAGCAAACGACAGGGCCGGGGCACTGAAGCTTTCTTT.

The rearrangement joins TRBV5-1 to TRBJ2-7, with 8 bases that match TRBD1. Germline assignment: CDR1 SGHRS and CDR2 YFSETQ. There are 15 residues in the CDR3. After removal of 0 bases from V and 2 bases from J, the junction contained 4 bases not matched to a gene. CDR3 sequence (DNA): TGCGCCAGCAGCTTGGGGGCGGGACAGGCCTACGAGCAGTACTTC. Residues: CASSLGAGQAYEQYF.

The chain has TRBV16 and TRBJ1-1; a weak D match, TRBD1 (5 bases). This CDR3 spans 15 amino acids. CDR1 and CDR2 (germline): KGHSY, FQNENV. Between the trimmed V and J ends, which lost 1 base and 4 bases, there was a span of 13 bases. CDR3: CASSQFGGEGTEAFF. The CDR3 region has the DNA TGTGCCAGCAGCCAATTCGGGGGTGAGGGCACTGAAGCTTTCTTT.

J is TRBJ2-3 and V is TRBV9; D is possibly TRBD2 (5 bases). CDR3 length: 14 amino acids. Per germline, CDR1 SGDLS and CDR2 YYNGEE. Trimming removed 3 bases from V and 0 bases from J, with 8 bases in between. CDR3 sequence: CASSGTGSTDTQYF. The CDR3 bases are TGTGCCAGCAGCGGCACGGGGAGCACAGATACGCAGTATTTT.

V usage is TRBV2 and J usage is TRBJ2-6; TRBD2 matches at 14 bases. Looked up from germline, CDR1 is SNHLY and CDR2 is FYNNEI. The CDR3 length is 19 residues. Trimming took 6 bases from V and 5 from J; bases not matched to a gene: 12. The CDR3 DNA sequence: TGTGCCAGCAGAGACGCGGGACTAGCGGGGGATATGTGGGCCAACGTCCTGACTTTC. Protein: CASRDAGLAGDMWANVLTF.

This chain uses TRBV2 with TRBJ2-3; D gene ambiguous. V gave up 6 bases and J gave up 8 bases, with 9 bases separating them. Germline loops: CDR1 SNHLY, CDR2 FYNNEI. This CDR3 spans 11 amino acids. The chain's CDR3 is CASRLSGTQYF. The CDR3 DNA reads TGTGCCAGCAGGCTGTCGGGTACGCAGTATTTT.

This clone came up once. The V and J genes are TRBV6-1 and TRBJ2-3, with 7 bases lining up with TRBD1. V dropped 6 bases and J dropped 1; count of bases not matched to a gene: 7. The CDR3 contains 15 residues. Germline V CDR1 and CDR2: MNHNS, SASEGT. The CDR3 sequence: CASSQGGSGTDTQYF. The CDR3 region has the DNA TGTGCCAGCAGCCAAGGGGGCTCTGGCACAGATACGCAGTATTTT.